The 9 T cell receptor beta chains below all came from one sample that was sequenced in a study of blood T cell repertoires in COVID-19 (TCRdb year 2020). The library was generated by the immunoSEQ multiplex PCR assay. Imported from immuneACCESS, the table was reduced by TCRdb to in-frame sequences with V and J called. These copies leave out some clones; in studies compared against another copy, an unresolved V gene accounts for under half, and the cause of the remainder is not known. In all, the sample holds some 270,000 clones, and about 90% of those were seen once. About 2% of the sample comes from the top ten. Source material: peripheral blood. These receptors were collected from a woman aged 60-75 years with COVID-19, enrolled during active disease.

V usage is TRBV6-6 and J usage is TRBJ1-1, with TRBD1 as a possible D gene (5 bases). There are 14 residues in the CDR3. Trimming stripped 6 bases from V and 4 bases from J, with 15 bases between. In germline, CDR1 is MNHNY, CDR2 SVGAGI (reference sequence). The CDR3 protein is CASRSTTGGTEAFF. CDR3 DNA sequence: TGTGCCAGCAGGTCAACAACAGGCGGCACTGAAGCTTTCTTT.

The rearrangement uses TRBV7-2 and TRBJ1-4; possibly TRBD1 for D (5 bases). From germline, CDR1 is SGHTA and CDR2 FQGNSA. This CDR3 is 18 amino acids long. The V and J ends lost 5 bases and 1 base respectively, with 20 bases between them. The DNA of the CDR3 is TGTGCCAGCAGCCTGTTTTGGGGGGTACGGCAAACTAATGAAAAACTGTTTTTT. It codes for CASSLFWGVRQTNEKLFF.

V gene TRBV5-1 combines with J gene TRBJ1-2; D is uncertain. CDR1 is SGHRS, CDR2 YFSETQ, per germline. The V end lost 0 bases, the J end lost 7 bases, and 13 bases lay between the germline ends. The CDR3 length is 14 residues. The CDR3 DNA reads TGCGCCAGCAGCTTGGACAAAATCCCTCTTGGCTACACCTTC. Encoded protein: CASSLDKIPLGYTF.

The chain employs TRBV27 and TRBJ1-2; 7 nucleotides match TRBD1. V lost 6 bases to trimming and J lost 10 bases; unmatched junction nucleotides: 8. Germline V gene sequence: CDR1 MNHEY, CDR2 SMNVEV (reference sequence). This CDR3 has 12 amino acids. CDR3 bases: TGTGCCAGCAGATCGGTGGACAGGATCTACACCTTC. This translates into CASRSVDRIYTF.

The chain combines TRBV10-3 with TRBJ1-6, with D possibly being TRBD1 (6 bases). This CDR3 has 15 residues. Trimming stripped 2 bases from V and 7 bases from J, with 12 bases between. Germline CDR1 reads ENHRY; CDR2 reads SYGVKD. CDR3 in DNA: TGTGCCATCAGTGAGGAAGGAAGGGGGAATTCACCCCTCCACTTT. Encoded protein: CAISEEGRGNSPLHF.

This clone occurred once. This sequence joins TRBV11-2 and TRBJ2-5; 12 bases fit TRBD2. The V gene's germline CDR1 is SGHAT and CDR2 FQNNGV. This CDR3 has 15 residues. Trimming cost V 3 bases and J 8 bases; bases outside gene matches: 7. CDR3 sequence reads: CASSFPSGGVGTQYF. CDR3 DNA sequence: TGTGCCAGCAGCTTTCCTAGCGGGGGGGTGGGCACCCAGTACTTC.

The CDR3 DNA reads TGTGCCAGCTCACCATCCCAGGTTGCAACTAATGAAAAACTGTTTTTT. Its protein product is CASSPSQVATNEKLFF. This sequence joins TRBV18 and TRBJ1-4; D is uncertain. CDR1 is KGHSH and CDR2 is LQKENI in the germline V gene. This CDR3 is 16 amino acids long. The V gene lost 2 bases and the J gene lost 0 bases, with 10 bases spanning the gap.

The CDR3 protein is CAISSGTGGYEQYF. Here the CDR3 DNA reads TGTGCCATCAGCTCCGGGACAGGGGGCTACGAGCAGTACTTC. This chain links TRBV10-3 with TRBJ2-7; 11 bases align to TRBD1. Per the germline V gene, CDR1 is ENHRY and CDR2 is SYGVKD. CDR3 length: 14 amino acids. J gave up 3 bases and V 6 bases, and 4 bases lay outside the gene matches.

The V and J genes are TRBV6-5 and TRBJ1-1, with a tentative D call TRBD1 (5 bases). The germline CDR1 and CDR2 sequences are MNHEY and SVGAGI. The CDR3 is 14 residues long. The V end was cut by 5 bases, the J end by 4 bases, with 14 bases between. The CDR3 coding sequence is TGTGCCAGCAGTCACCAAGGGGTGGCCACTGAAGCTTTCTTT. It yields the protein CASSHQGVATEAFF.